This record covers a single T cell receptor beta chain. Sequencing was performed with immunoSEQ multiplex PCR; in TCRdb, only in-frame clones are kept and a portion is missing. The sample shows around 150,000 clones, roughly 92% of them seen only once. The data are from a study of T cell responses to AZD1222 COVID-19 vaccine. Trimming pared 3 bases from V and 11 bases from J, leaving 7 bases between. Germline loops: CDR1 PRHDT, CDR2 FYEKMQ (reference sequence). The CDR3 is 11 amino acids. The sequence was collected from an adult in good health. The source material was peripheral blood, sampled on day 0 of AZD1222 vaccination. The rearrangement links TRBV13 to TRBJ1-4, with a weak D call TRBD1 (5 bases). CDR3: CASSFWGKLFF. CDR3 DNA: TGTGCCAGCAGCTTTTGGGGGAAACTGTTTTTT.